Below are 14 T cell receptor beta chains sequenced from a single sample in a study of cytomegalovirus exposure and HLA in healthy donors (TCRdb year 2017). To prepare the library, the immunoSEQ multiplex PCR assay was applied. The multiplex PCR relied on a mix of 60 forward primers for TCR Vbeta segments and 13 reverse primers for TCR Jbeta segments. The immuneACCESS repertoire file appears here via TCRdb, limited to in-frame rearrangements. These files lack a portion of the clones; in checked studies, under half of the deficit traces to unresolved V genes, and the cause of the others is not known. This sample gives 100,000 to 150,000 clones in total; around 85% of them show up just once. Of the sample, over 1.5% falls within the top ten clones. The sequencing input was PBMCs. The receptors stem from a boy aged 5-17 years in good health and CMV-seronegative.

The rearrangement uses TRBV4-3 and TRBJ1-4, with D maybe TRBD1 (5 bases). Germline V gene sequence: CDR1 LGHNA, CDR2 YSLEER. The CDR3 is 14 amino acids. Trimming shortened V by 3 bases and J by 5 bases, and 10 bases separated the two germline ends. Here the CDR3 DNA reads TGCGCCAGCAGCCAGTTGTACAGGAATGAAAAACTGTTTTTT. Its protein product is CASSQLYRNEKLFF.

The V gene is TRBV11-2, the J gene TRBJ2-2; 8 bases align to TRBD1. Unmatched junction bases numbered 4, after V lost 6 bases and J lost 7 bases. Germline values: CDR1 SGHAT, CDR2 FQNNGV. CDR3 length equals 13 residues. Written as DNA, the CDR3 is TGTGCCAGCAGATCAACAGGGGGCGGGGAGCTGTTTTTT. Translation gives CASRSTGGGELFF.

This chain connects TRBV10-3 to TRBJ2-5; maybe TRBD1 (5 bases). V was pared by 6 bases and J by 2 bases, with 13 bases between. The CDR3 is 14 amino acids. Germline V lookup: CDR1 ENHRY, CDR2 SYGVKD. CDR3 sequence (DNA): TGTGCCATCAGAAAGGACACAACTCAAGAGACCCAGTACTTC. Residues: CAIRKDTTQETQYF.

The chain uses TRBV9 and TRBJ2-5; a possible D gene is TRBD1 (5 bases). The DNA end is a closer match to TRBJ2-7, so the J assignment may be wrong. CDR3 length equals 15 residues. CDR1 and CDR2 (germline): SGDLS, YYNGEE. The CDR3 coding sequence is TGTGCCAGCAGCGTAGGCCAGGGATCCATCGACGAGCAGTACTTC. Amino acids: CASSVGQGSIDEQYF.

The chain links TRBV6-4 to TRBJ1-1; D perhaps matches TRBD1 (6 bases). Trimming left V 4 bases short and J 5 bases short, with 14 bases between. The germline V gene has CDR1 MRHNA and CDR2 SNTAGT. CDR3 length: 14 amino acids. In nucleotides, the CDR3 is TGTGCCAGCAGTGTCGAAGGGGGTCGTACTGAAGCTTTCTTT. Translating it yields CASSVEGGRTEAFF.

V is TRBV13 and J is TRBJ2-5, with D possibly TRBD2 on 6 matching bases. Per the germline V gene, CDR1 is PRHDT and CDR2 is FYEKMQ (reference sequence). This CDR3 has 14 amino acids. The V end lost 0 bases, the J end lost 4 bases, and 9 bases lay between the germline ends. This CDR3 reads CASSLGGGRETQYF. As DNA, the CDR3 is TGTGCCAGCAGCTTAGGCGGGGGAAGAGAGACCCAGTACTTC.

V gene TRBV29-1 combines with J gene TRBJ2-7; 7 bases map to TRBD1. The CDR3 runs to 15 residues. V gave up 6 bases and J gave up 2 bases; unmatched junction bases: 13. Germline CDR1 reads SQVTM; CDR2 reads ANQGSEA. The CDR3, as DNA: TGCAGCGTGGCCGAGCTAGGACAGGACCCCTACGAGCAGTACTTC. It is translated as CSVAELGQDPYEQYF.

This CDR3 reads CASSPGTGNYNEQFF. The CDR3 DNA reads TGTGCCAGCAGCCCCGGGACAGGGAACTACAATGAGCAGTTCTTC. The chain recombines TRBV7-9 with TRBJ2-1; 9 positions agree with TRBD1. Germline CDR1 is SEHNR and CDR2 is FQNEAQ (reference sequence). The trim removed 5 bases at V and 3 bases at J, leaving 5 bases unmatched. This CDR3 has 15 residues.

This chain uses TRBV7-2 with TRBJ2-7; 12 bases align to TRBD2. V gave up 0 bases and J gave up 9 bases; unmatched junction bases: 6. The CDR3 loop spans 15 amino acids. In germline, CDR1 is SGHTA, CDR2 FQGNSA. The CDR3 DNA is TGTGCCAGCAGCTTAGCGGGGACTAGCGGGCACGGGCAGTACTTC. Amino acid sequence: CASSLAGTSGHGQYF.

The V and J genes are TRBV30 and TRBJ2-7; 11 positions agree with TRBD2. Germline V gives CDR1 GTSNPN, CDR2 SVGIG (reference sequence). The CDR3 loop spans 13 amino acids. Losses at the gene ends were 3 bases for V and 4 bases for J; bases not matched to a gene: 2. The chain's CDR3 is CAWRLAGVYEQYF. Written as DNA, the CDR3 is TGTGCCTGGAGACTAGCGGGAGTGTACGAGCAGTACTTC. Complete variable domain (other parts from reference TRBV30 and TRBJ2-7): SQTIHQWPATLVQPVGSPLSLECTVEGTSNPNLYWYRQAAGRGLQLLFYSVGIGQISSEVPQNLSASRPQDRQFILSSKKLLLSDSGFYLCAWRLAGVYEQYFGPGTRLTVT.

V and J are TRBV5-1 and TRBJ1-2, with a weak D call TRBD1 (6 bases). Trimming took off 0 bases at V and 0 bases at J, with 12 bases between the two ends. CDR3 length: 16 amino acids. Germline V lookup: CDR1 SGHRS, CDR2 YFSETQ. The CDR3, as DNA: TGCGCCAGCAGCTTGGCCCGGGACATAGCTAACTATGGCTACACCTTC. It encodes CASSLARDIANYGYTF. Complete variable domain (other parts from reference TRBV5-1 and TRBJ1-2): KAGVTQTPRYLIKTRGQQVTLSCSPISGHRSVSWYQQTPGQGLQFLFEYFSETQRNKGNFPGRFSGRQFSNSRSEMNVSTLELGDSALYLCASSLARDIANYGYTFGSGTRLTVV.

The V call is TRBV11-1, the J call TRBJ2-5; 7 nucleotides line up with TRBD2. The CDR3 length is 13 residues. V dropped 5 bases and J dropped 5; count of bases not matched to a gene: 5. Per germline, CDR1 SGHAT and CDR2 FQDESV (reference sequence). CDR3 residues: CASSLGGIETQYF. The CDR3 nucleotides read TGTGCCAGCAGCCTCGGGGGGATCGAGACCCAGTACTTC.

The chain carries TRBV7-2 and TRBJ2-7; D may be TRBD1 (5 bases). The germline V and J ends were trimmed by 5 bases and 1 base, with 9 bases remaining between them. CDR3 length: 13 amino acids. Looked up from germline, CDR1 is SGHTA and CDR2 is FQGNSA. CDR3 amino acids: CASSGARSYEQYF. The CDR3, as DNA: TGTGCCAGCAGCGGGGCCCGATCCTACGAGCAGTACTTC.

V is TRBV7-2 and J is TRBJ2-3, with 11 bases fitting TRBD2. V shed 3 bases and J 3 bases; nucleotides not matched to a gene: 5. Germline CDR1 is SGHTA and CDR2 is FQGNSA. CDR3 length equals 16 residues. CDR3 in DNA: TGTGCCAGCAGCTTCATAGCGGGGGGGCCAACAGATACGCAGTATTTT. Its translation: CASSFIAGGPTDTQYF.